Detailed here is one T cell receptor (beta chain). Its specificity is unknown. A junction boundary mismatches the germline segment, possibly from a read error. No cell sorting was done before RNA was extracted from the tissue. Distant lung tissue was collected more than 3 cm away from the tumor edge. Chemotherapy-naive patients with new lung cancer underwent thoracic surgery in China, August–November 2014. The data belong to a study of tumor and adjacent non-tumor tissue in lung cancer. As for the study in general: The patients, 10 to 11 men and several women, were roughly 30 to 80 with stage I to III disease. Samples averaged about 3.8 million productive TCRbeta reads each. The study, taken as a whole, reports: Tumor repertoires had a smaller top 100 clone share than normal lung.

A modified ARM-PCR protocol with three rounds of nested PCR amplified TCRbeta. TCRdb processed the multiplex PCR reads anew with MiXCR; each CDR3 protein has one entry. The sample includes more than 85,000 distinct CDR3 sequences, about 64% seen only once; the top ten take roughly 20%. The CDR3 is 13 residues long. Germline V CDR1 and CDR2: ENHRY, SYGVKD. The sample taken for sequencing was distant non-tumor lung tissue. This chain joins TRBV10-3 and TRBJ1-5, with 8 bases identical to TRBD1. The tail of the sequence fits TRBJ2-3 better, so the J call may be wrong. The clonotype was recovered from a man in his sixties with non-small cell lung cancer. CDR3 in amino acids: CASGQGRNQPQYF. CDR3 coding DNA: TGCGCCAGTGGACAGGGCCGCAATCAGCCCCAGTATTTT.